Listed below are T cell receptor beta chains from one sample, sequenced in a study of T-cell memory formation after mild COVID-19. Each CDR3 protein is one row after TCRdb ran MiXCR on the 5' RACE reads. This table has roughly 100,000 distinct CDR3 sequences, approximately 15% appearing once. The sequenced material came from PBMCs or a T cell subset sorted from them (not recorded which). These receptors were collected from an adult woman who had mild COVID-19 (a few samples of this study predate the infection). Cell type and time point are not known. Both conserved end residues are part of each CDR3. D genes are given only for firm matches. The listing skips clone size in some rows; elsewhere it reads once, few, many or a size class.

TRBJ1-2 TRBV3-1 . few CASSLAPQTGIYGYTF
TRBJ2-6 TRBV29-1 . . CSVEGAGSGANVLTF
TRBJ1-6 TRBV20-1 . few CSAGTTSSYNSPLHF
TRBJ2-2 TRBV25-1 . . CASSVVGMNTGELFF
TRBJ2-1 TRBV19 . few CASSRHGEVDEQFF
TRBJ2-2 TRBV2 TRBD1 . CASSDPDRVNTGELFF
TRBJ1-1 TRBV7-3 . many CASSSGGVTEAFF
TRBJ2-6 TRBV12-3/TRBV12-4 . few CASSSISEFWANVLTF
TRBJ2-1 TRBV10-3 . few CAISEPLATTTYNEQFF
TRBJ2-7 TRBV12-3/TRBV12-4 TRBD1 . CASSPPRQGSSYEQYF
TRBJ1-1 TRBV7-6 . . CASSLLRGNTEAFF
TRBJ1-3 TRBV9 TRBD1 . CASSDSQGSGNTIYF
TRBJ2-2 TRBV7-6 TRBD1 . CASSRMTGAGELFF
TRBJ2-7 TRBV5-1 TRBD1 many CASSPRTGSYEQYF
TRBJ2-5 TRBV2 . . CASSDGQLQETQYF
TRBJ2-6 TRBV18 TRBD1 . CASSPTGAGANVLTF
TRBJ2-5 TRBV6-5 . . CASGVESYIYQETQYF
TRBJ1-5 TRBV7-9 . few CASSSYSQPQHF
TRBJ2-7 TRBV29-1 . many CSVGRGPYEQYF
TRBJ2-7 TRBV20-1 TRBD2 few CSARDPLAEPTYEQYF
TRBJ1-2 TRBV4-1 . . CASSQVWERINYGYTF
TRBJ1-3 TRBV12-3/TRBV12-4 . few CASSLRYGGNTIYF
TRBJ2-1 TRBV7-6 TRBD2 few CASSPRGVAGPYNEQFF
TRBJ2-7 TRBV29-1 . . CSVQGEPKEIYEQYF
TRBJ2-7 TRBV12-3/TRBV12-4 . . CASGLLSHEQYF
TRBJ2-5 TRBV9 . many CASSVEGGSYQETQYF
TRBJ1-4 TRBV11-2 . few CASSPYPGSEAEKLFF
TRBJ2-3 TRBV20-1 . few CSARGGVGLGDTQYF
TRBJ2-5 TRBV5-1 . few CASSLSDFFEQETQYF
TRBJ2-7 TRBV12-3/TRBV12-4 . few CASSLEGGGAGAYF
TRBJ1-1 TRBV20-1 . few CSAREVRGARLDTEAFF
TRBJ1-1 TRBV11-2 . few CASSLGPVEAFF
TRBJ2-3 TRBV2 TRBD2 . CASPGPAGGPGTQYF
TRBJ2-7 TRBV21-1 . few CASSKGTGGEQYF
TRBJ2-7 TRBV29-1 . few CSVEAAQEQYF
TRBJ1-4 TRBV9 . . CASSPLGGGINEKLFF
TRBJ2-1 TRBV2 TRBD1 few CASRDTGQGEYNEQFF
TRBJ2-7 TRBV12-3/TRBV12-4 TRBD2 few CASSLSGGAFWYEQYF
TRBJ2-7 TRBV27 TRBD2 . CASSILADSYEQYF
TRBJ2-7 TRBV10-3 . . CAILTSGGEQYF
TRBJ2-1 TRBV2 TRBD1 few CASDTKGAGEGWNEQFF